What follows are 15 T cell receptor beta chains derived from one specimen sequenced in a study of T cells in Graves' hyperthyroidism and ophthalmopathy. The CDR3 regions of TCR beta were amplified from RNA transcripts. HTBI primers were used for first-round RT-PCR of the TCR CDR3. Each CDR3 protein is one row after TCRdb ran MiXCR on the multiplex PCR reads. The sample consists of 730,000 or so distinct CDR3 sequences, under 20% of them appearing once. Specimen: blood. The receptor source for this set is a woman in her forties or fifties with Graves' hyperthyroidism that later progressed to Graves' ophthalmopathy.

This clonotype was recorded many times. V usage is TRBV30 and J usage is TRBJ1-1; D gene unclear. The CDR3 extends over 11 amino acids. V was clipped by 8 bases and J by 7 bases, with 14 bases between them. Germline loops: CDR1 GTSNPN, CDR2 SVGIG (reference sequence). CDR3 residues: CATQGLFEAFF. The CDR3 DNA reads as TGTGCCACTCAAGGCTTGTTTGAAGCTTTCTTT.

This chain connects TRBV19 to TRBJ1-5; 8 bases align to TRBD1. The J segment lost 4 bases and the V segment lost 5 bases, leaving 7 bases of the junction unmatched. Germline CDR1 reads LNHDA; CDR2 reads SQIVND (reference sequence). This CDR3 is 15 amino acids long. DNA of the CDR3: TGTGCCAGTAGTCCCGAGGACAGGGAGAATCAGCCCCAGCATTTT. Translating it yields CASSPEDRENQPQHF.

The table lists this clonotype with many counts. The rearrangement links TRBV20-1 to TRBJ2-3; 16 positions match TRBD2. The CDR3 consists of 16 residues. Germline V CDR1 and CDR2: DFQATT, SNEGSKA (reference sequence). The ends lost 4 bases at V and 5 bases at J; junction bases unmatched: 6. CDR3 residues: CSANPGLAGGRDTQYF. The DNA of the CDR3 is TGCAGTGCTAACCCGGGACTAGCGGGGGGGCGAGATACGCAGTATTTT.

The sample holds many counts of this clonotype. The chain is built from TRBV5-1 and TRBJ1-1; tentative D call: TRBD1 (5 bases). V lost 3 bases, J lost 4 bases, and 16 bases lay in between. CDR1 and CDR2 (germline): SGHRS, YFSETQ. CDR3 length equals 15 residues. The CDR3 DNA reads as TGCGCCAGCAGCTCCCTTTCCGGGGCGGGCACTGAAGCTTTCTTT. Translation: CASSSLSGAGTEAFF.

This clonotype was detected only a few times. J is TRBJ1-1 and V is TRBV20-1; the match to TRBD1 covers 10 bases. Unmatched junction bases numbered 11, after V lost 6 bases and J lost 4 bases. Germline values: CDR1 DFQATT, CDR2 SNEGSKA (reference sequence). CDR3 length: 15 amino acids. CDR3 loop: CSAVPGQGMVTEAFF. CDR3 nucleotides: TGCAGTGCAGTCCCGGGACAGGGGATGGTCACTGAAGCTTTCTTT.

This clonotype was picked up many times. The V gene is TRBV3-1, the J gene TRBJ2-7, with no clear D. Trimming stripped 4 bases from V and 8 bases from J, with 12 bases between. Germline V gene data show CDR1 as LGHDT and CDR2 as YNNKEL (reference sequence). The length of the CDR3 is 12 residues. CDR3 bases: TGTGCCAGCAGCCCAAAAACCGGTAAGCAGTACTTC. It codes for CASSPKTGKQYF.

This clonotype showed up many times. The V and J genes are TRBV12-3 or TRBV12-4 and TRBJ2-7; 7 nucleotides align to TRBD1. The J segment lost 0 bases and the V segment lost 6 bases, leaving 5 bases of the junction unmatched. This CDR3 has 14 amino acids. DNA for the CDR3: TGTGCCAGCAGCCGAGGGGGCAGCTCCTACGAGCAGTACTTC. This translates into CASSRGGSSYEQYF.

This clonotype was detected only a few times. The chain links TRBV6-1 to TRBJ1-2; 7 bases align to TRBD1. Looked up from germline, CDR1 is MNHNS and CDR2 is SASEGT. The CDR3 sequence is 17 residues long. With 2 bases clipped from V and 0 bases from J, the junction kept 9 bases outside the gene matches. CDR3 sequence: CASSESDDRATNYGYTF. The CDR3 DNA sequence: TGTGCCAGCAGTGAATCAGACGACAGGGCAACTAACTATGGCTACACCTTC.

Notes on this clonotype: One end of the junction varies from germline; a read error may be responsible. The chain employs TRBV6-5 and TRBJ1-4; D may be TRBD1 (5 bases). Germline values: CDR1 MNHEY, CDR2 SVGAGI. The CDR3 is 14 residues long. The CDR3, as DNA: TGTGCCAGCAGTTTAGGCAGGGTTCGTGAAAATCTGTTTTTT. Translated, it gives CASSLGRVRENLFF.

This chain joins TRBV19 and TRBJ1-3, with 7 bases that match TRBD1. This CDR3 region has 15 residues. CDR1 is LNHDA and CDR2 is SQIVND in the germline V gene (reference sequence). V lost 10 bases, J lost 2 bases, and 11 bases stayed unmatched. The CDR3 loop reads CATNRGQAPGNTIYF. DNA of the CDR3: TGTGCCACCAACCGAGGACAGGCACCTGGAAACACCATATATTTT.

This chain links TRBV20-1 with TRBJ2-5; no reliable D call. Germline V CDR1 and CDR2: DFQATT, SNEGSKA (reference sequence). Trimming stripped 3 bases from V and 0 bases from J, with 14 bases between. This CDR3 is built from 15 residues. The CDR3 sequence: CSASGRRLNQETQYF. CDR3 coding DNA: TGCAGTGCTAGCGGTAGGCGGTTAAACCAAGAGACCCAGTACTTC.

This clonotype has a count of ten or more. The J gene is TRBJ2-5, the V gene TRBV2, with 7 bases fitting TRBD2. Germline CDR1 is SNHLY and CDR2 is FYNNEI. The CDR3 runs 14 residues. V gave up 4 bases and J gave up 0 bases; unmatched junction bases: 2. The CDR3 region is CASSALADQETQYF. CDR3 DNA: TGTGCCAGCAGTGCCCTAGCGGACCAAGAGACCCAGTACTTC.

The chain uses TRBV24-1 and TRBJ2-2; D assignment may be TRBD1 or TRBD2 (6 bases each). The CDR3 spans 16 residues. With 1 base removed from V and 4 bases from J, the gap between germline ends came to 12 bases. In germline, CDR1 is KGHDR, CDR2 SFDVKD. In nucleotides, the CDR3 is TGTGCCACCAGTGATTTAGGAGGGGGAAGCACCGGGGAGCTGTTTTTT. It yields the protein CATSDLGGGSTGELFF.

V and J are TRBV7-9 and TRBJ1-6; D uncertain. This CDR3 is 12 amino acids long. Germline loops: CDR1 SEHNR, CDR2 FQNEAQ (reference sequence). The V end was cut by 7 bases, the J end by 9 bases, with 10 bases between. The CDR3, as DNA: TGTGCCAGCACCCCGGAGATTTCACCCCTCCACTTT. Amino acids: CASTPEISPLHF.

Ten or more counts support this clonotype. The V and J genes are TRBV6-1 and TRBJ2-5; D remains unclear. Per the germline V gene, CDR1 is MNHNS and CDR2 is SASEGT. This CDR3 region has 13 residues. The germline V and J ends were trimmed by 8 bases and 2 bases, with 12 bases remaining between them. This CDR3 reads CASLERPQETQYF. Written as DNA, the CDR3 is TGTGCCAGCTTGGAGAGACCGCAAGAGACCCAGTACTTC.